These 3 T cell receptor beta chains were all obtained from the same sample, sequenced in a study of CD8 T cells in Susac syndrome. cDNA came from about 0.5 to 1 ug RNA primed by random hexamers. TCRdb redid the calling of the immunoSEQ multiplex PCR reads with MiXCR, one entry per CDR3 protein. The table lists over 150,000 distinct CDR3 sequences, 85% to 95% of them singletons. Specimen: CD4+ T cells from PBMCs. These receptors were obtained from a human donor with Susac syndrome.

The chain links TRBV20-1 to TRBJ2-7; D tentatively reads TRBD1 or TRBD2 (5 bases each). Germline V gives CDR1 DFQATT, CDR2 SNEGSKA (reference sequence). V lost 0 bases to trimming and J lost 3 bases, with 12 bases between them. CDR3 size: 14 residues. The CDR3 DNA is TGCAGTGCTAGAGAGGGGACCTCGGGCTACGAGCAGTACTTC. Its protein product is CSAREGTSGYEQYF.

The genes are TRBV13 and TRBJ2-1; TRBD2 aligns across 7 bases. The V gene end was trimmed by 4 bases and the J gene end by 0 bases; junction bases not matched to a gene: 9. Looked up from germline, CDR1 is PRHDT and CDR2 is FYEKMQ (reference sequence). The CDR3 is made up of 17 amino acids. The CDR3 region has the DNA TGTGCCAGCAGCTATAATCCTAGCGGTGCCTCCTACAATGAGCAGTTCTTC. This gives the protein CASSYNPSGASYNEQFF.

The chain is built from TRBV4-3 and TRBJ2-5; 9 bases map to TRBD1. CDR3 length: 15 amino acids. Germline V lookup: CDR1 LGHNA, CDR2 YSLEER. Trimming cost V 2 bases and J 5 bases; bases outside gene matches: 6. CDR3 loop: CASSQNVGQGETQYF. The CDR3 bases are TGCGCCAGCAGCCAAAACGTTGGACAGGGGGAGACCCAGTACTTC.